This T cell receptor (beta chain) was observed in a study of blood T cell repertoires in COVID-19. The wider study: The study drew acute and convalescent COVID-19 samples from the United States, Italy and Spain. Sample material is recorded as cDNA or gDNA derived from T cells, B-cell-depleted T cells, or PBMCs.

Original data processing: Estimation of nucleated cell counts relied on the amplification of reference gene primers. Here immunoSEQ multiplex PCR was the method, and the copy in TCRdb shows in-frame clones only, minus some. The V and J calls and clone size are taken from that table; D and trimming were inferred from the DNA. The repertoire includes around 190,000 clones, around 84% of them detected once, and 13% sits in the top ten. CDR1 and CDR2 from the germline V gene are SEHNR and FQNEAQ (reference sequence). The CDR3 has 14 amino acids. After removal of 6 bases from V and 2 bases from J, the junction contained 4 bases not matched to a gene.

The chain has TRBV7-9 and TRBJ2-3, with 8 bases identical to TRBD2. The sequence derives from a human donor in a cohort sampled during active COVID-19. Sequencing was done on a sample of peripheral blood. CDR3 sequence: CASRELAVTDTQYF. CDR3 bases: TGTGCCAGCAGAGAACTAGCGGTCACAGATACGCAGTATTTT. Looking up the rest from reference TRBV7-9 and TRBJ2-3 gives the full variable domain: DTGVSQNPRHKITKRGQNVTFRCDPISEHNRLYWYRQTLGQGPEFLTYFQNEAQLEKSRLLSDRFSAERPKGSFSTLEIQRTEQGDSAMYLCASRELAVTDTQYFGPGTRLTVL.